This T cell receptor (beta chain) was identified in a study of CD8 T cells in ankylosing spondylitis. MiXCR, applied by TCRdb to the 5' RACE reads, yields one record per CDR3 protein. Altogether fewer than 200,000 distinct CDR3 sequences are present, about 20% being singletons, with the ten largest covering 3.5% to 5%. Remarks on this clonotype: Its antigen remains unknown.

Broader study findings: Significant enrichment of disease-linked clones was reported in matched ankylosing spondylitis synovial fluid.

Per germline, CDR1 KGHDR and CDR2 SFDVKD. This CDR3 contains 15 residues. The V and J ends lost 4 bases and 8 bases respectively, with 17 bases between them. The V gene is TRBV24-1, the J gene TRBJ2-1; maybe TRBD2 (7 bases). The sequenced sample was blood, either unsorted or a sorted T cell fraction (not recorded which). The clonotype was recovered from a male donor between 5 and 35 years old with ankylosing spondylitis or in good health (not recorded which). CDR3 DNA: TGTGCCACCAGTGACCCCCTGGGGGAGGGGGATGAGCAGTTCTTC. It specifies CATSDPLGEGDEQFF.